This T cell receptor beta chain originates from a study of Ad26.COV2.S vaccination and SARS-CoV-2 variants. As for treatment: 19 received Ad26.COV2.S at low or high dose, single or two shots; roughly five received placebo; per-sample allocation not given. Day 63 after the first vaccine or placebo injection was the time point for sampling. Assay used: immunoSEQ multiplex PCR; TCRdb lists only in-frame clones, some missing. Here the sample spans a few hundred thousand clones, 90% being singletons. This clone appeared once. Its antigen remains unknown. Points from the study as a whole: The placebo group had lower spike-specific TCR breadth than the vaccine recipients did. Possibly, TCR breadth and depth analyses underestimated total T cell responses.

This sequence was found in a person aged 18 to 59 who received the Ad26.COV2.S COVID-19 vaccine or a placebo. This specimen consisted of peripheral blood, obtained in a trial of Ad26.COV2.S vaccine versus placebo.

CDR3 in amino acids: CASSLSAGNNQPQHF. The CDR3 bases are TGCGCCAGCAGCTTGAGTGCAGGGAATAATCAGCCCCAGCATTTT. The chain is built from TRBV5-1 and TRBJ1-5; possible D gene TRBD1, 5 bases. CDR1 is SGHRS and CDR2 is YFSETQ in the germline V gene. V lost 1 base, J lost 4 bases, and 12 bases lay in between. This CDR3 region has 15 residues.